This T cell receptor (beta chain) appears in the sequencing data of a study of blood T cell repertoires in COVID-19. This CDR3 is 15 amino acids long. The ends lost 4 bases at V and 2 bases at J; junction bases unmatched: 6. Looked up from germline, CDR1 is SGHTA and CDR2 is FQGNSA. Sequencing was performed with immunoSEQ multiplex PCR; in TCRdb, only in-frame clones are kept and a portion is missing. The sample gives about 100,000 clones, almost 90% of which show up once; 5% is in the top ten. The receptor comes from a human donor in a cohort sampled during active COVID-19. Sequencing was done on a sample of peripheral blood. V usage is TRBV7-2 and J usage is TRBJ2-5, with 8 nucleotides matching TRBD1. The CDR3 bases are TGTGCCAGCAGCTCGCGAAGGACAGGGCAAGAGACCCAGTACTTC. It encodes CASSSRRTGQETQYF. Filled out from reference TRBV7-2 and TRBJ2-5, the complete variable domain reads GAGVSQSPSNKVTEKGKDVELRCDPISGHTALYWYRQSLGQGLEFLIYFQGNSAPDKSGLPSDRFSAERTGGSVSTLTIQRTQQEDSAVYLCASSSRRTGQETQYFGPGTRLLVL.